The clone carrying this TCR beta chain was counted many times. Its antigen is unidentified. The authors prepared the TCRbeta library with unique molecular identifiers. MiXCR, applied by TCRdb to the PCR reads, yields one record per CDR3 protein. The table shows 330,000 or so distinct CDR3 sequences, with about a tenth occurring only once. The data were obtained in a study of T-cell reconstitution after alpha-beta-depleted transplantation in children. Study-wide results and limits: Several hundred expanded graft clones reportedly supplied alpha-beta T cells about two months after transplant.

The sample in question was PBMCs, obtained before TCRalphabeta/CD19-depleted stem cell transplant. This clonotype was sampled from a boy younger than two with acute myeloid leukemia, due to receive a stem cell transplant.

The CDR3 bases are TGTGCCAGCAGCTTAATTAGAGATACGCAGTATTTT. Encoded protein: CASSLIRDTQYF. V gene TRBV7-2 combines with J gene TRBJ2-3; D unresolved. Trimming cost V 2 bases and J 5 bases, with 5 bases left between them. CDR3 length: 12 amino acids. Germline values: CDR1 SGHTA, CDR2 FQGNSA.